The rows below give T cell receptor beta chains drawn from one sample of a study of control samples from healthy donors and cancer patients. Using immunoSEQ multiplex PCR, the repertoire was profiled, and TCRdb retains in-frame clones only, with some absent. Of some 94,000 clones listed, roughly nine tenths are singletons. Sequenced: PBMCs. These receptor sequences come from a woman aged 45-65 years with colorectal cancer. Both conserved end residues are part of each CDR3. D genes are given only for firm matches. The size of a clone is reported for some rows only, either as once, few or many, or as a class for expanded clones.

V	size	J	length	D	DNA	CDR3
TRBV10-2	NA	TRBJ2-5	13	NA	TGCGCCACCCTGATCCGGGGCCAAGAGACCCAGTACTTC	CATLIRGQETQYF
TRBV5-6	NA	TRBJ2-5	14	NA	TGTGCCAGCAGCCGAGGGCGCCGAGAAGAGACCCAGTACTTC	CASSRGRREETQYF
TRBV16	NA	TRBJ2-6	13	NA	TGTGCCAGCAGCCCCCCTGGGGCCAACGTCCTGACTTTC	CASSPPGANVLTF
TRBV20-1	NA	TRBJ1-5	12	NA	TGCAGTGCTAGTTTTAGCAATCAGCCCCAGCATTTT	CSASFSNQPQHF
TRBV24-1	NA	TRBJ2-5	12	NA	TGTGCCACCAGTGATTTAGGGGAGACCCAGTACTTC	CATSDLGETQYF
TRBV10-2	NA	TRBJ1-1	13	NA	TGCGCCAGCAGTGAGTCCGGATGGAACGAAGCTTTCTTT	CASSESGWNEAFF
TRBV28	once	TRBJ1-5	10	NA	TGTGCCAGCAGCTGGCAGCCCCAGCATTTT	CASSWQPQHF
TRBV2	NA	TRBJ2-1	15	TRBD2	TGTGCCAGCAGGTATCTAGCGGGGACGTACAATGAGCAGTTCTTC	CASRYLAGTYNEQFF
TRBV5-1	NA	TRBJ2-2	16	TRBD2	TGCGCCAGCGCCGGGACGGGGAGGGTAGCGACCGGGGAGCTGTTTTTT	CASAGTGRVATGELFF
TRBV5-1	NA	TRBJ2-3	17	TRBD1	TGCGCCAGCAGCTTTTTCGGCCATACAGGGGGCACAGATACGCAGTATTTT	CASSFFGHTGGTDTQYF
TRBV6-5	NA	TRBJ1-5	13	NA	TGTGCCAGCCGGAGTTATAGCAATCAGCCCCAGCATTTT	CASRSYSNQPQHF
TRBV4-3	NA	TRBJ1-2	16	NA	TGCGCCAGCAGCCATCCCCTGGGCCCGGGGGCCTATGGCTACACCTTC	CASSHPLGPGAYGYTF
TRBV7-9	NA	TRBJ2-3	13	NA	TGTGCCAGCGGCGGAGGGATAGGAGATACGCAGTATTTT	CASGGGIGDTQYF
TRBV6-4	NA	TRBJ2-3	13	NA	TGTGCCAGCAGTGACGGACACACAGATACGCAGTATTTT	CASSDGHTDTQYF
TRBV10-2	NA	TRBJ1-2	14	NA	TGCGCCAGCAGTGAGTCCGCAGAGGGGGATGGCTACACCTTC	CASSESAEGDGYTF